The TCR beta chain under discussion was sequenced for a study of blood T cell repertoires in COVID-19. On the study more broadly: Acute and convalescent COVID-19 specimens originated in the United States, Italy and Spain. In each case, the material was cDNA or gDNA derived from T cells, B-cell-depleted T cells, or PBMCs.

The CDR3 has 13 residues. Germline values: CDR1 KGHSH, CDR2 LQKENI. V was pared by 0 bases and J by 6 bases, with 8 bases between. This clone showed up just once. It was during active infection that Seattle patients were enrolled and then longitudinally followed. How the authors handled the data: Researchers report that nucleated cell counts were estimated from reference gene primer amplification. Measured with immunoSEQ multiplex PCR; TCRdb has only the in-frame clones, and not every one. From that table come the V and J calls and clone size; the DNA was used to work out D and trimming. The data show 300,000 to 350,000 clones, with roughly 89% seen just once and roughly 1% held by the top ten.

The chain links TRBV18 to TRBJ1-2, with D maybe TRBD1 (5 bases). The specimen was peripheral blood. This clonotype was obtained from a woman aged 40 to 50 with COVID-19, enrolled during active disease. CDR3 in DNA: TGTGCCAGCTCACCACCGGGGGGAGATGGCTACACCTTC. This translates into CASSPPGGDGYTF.